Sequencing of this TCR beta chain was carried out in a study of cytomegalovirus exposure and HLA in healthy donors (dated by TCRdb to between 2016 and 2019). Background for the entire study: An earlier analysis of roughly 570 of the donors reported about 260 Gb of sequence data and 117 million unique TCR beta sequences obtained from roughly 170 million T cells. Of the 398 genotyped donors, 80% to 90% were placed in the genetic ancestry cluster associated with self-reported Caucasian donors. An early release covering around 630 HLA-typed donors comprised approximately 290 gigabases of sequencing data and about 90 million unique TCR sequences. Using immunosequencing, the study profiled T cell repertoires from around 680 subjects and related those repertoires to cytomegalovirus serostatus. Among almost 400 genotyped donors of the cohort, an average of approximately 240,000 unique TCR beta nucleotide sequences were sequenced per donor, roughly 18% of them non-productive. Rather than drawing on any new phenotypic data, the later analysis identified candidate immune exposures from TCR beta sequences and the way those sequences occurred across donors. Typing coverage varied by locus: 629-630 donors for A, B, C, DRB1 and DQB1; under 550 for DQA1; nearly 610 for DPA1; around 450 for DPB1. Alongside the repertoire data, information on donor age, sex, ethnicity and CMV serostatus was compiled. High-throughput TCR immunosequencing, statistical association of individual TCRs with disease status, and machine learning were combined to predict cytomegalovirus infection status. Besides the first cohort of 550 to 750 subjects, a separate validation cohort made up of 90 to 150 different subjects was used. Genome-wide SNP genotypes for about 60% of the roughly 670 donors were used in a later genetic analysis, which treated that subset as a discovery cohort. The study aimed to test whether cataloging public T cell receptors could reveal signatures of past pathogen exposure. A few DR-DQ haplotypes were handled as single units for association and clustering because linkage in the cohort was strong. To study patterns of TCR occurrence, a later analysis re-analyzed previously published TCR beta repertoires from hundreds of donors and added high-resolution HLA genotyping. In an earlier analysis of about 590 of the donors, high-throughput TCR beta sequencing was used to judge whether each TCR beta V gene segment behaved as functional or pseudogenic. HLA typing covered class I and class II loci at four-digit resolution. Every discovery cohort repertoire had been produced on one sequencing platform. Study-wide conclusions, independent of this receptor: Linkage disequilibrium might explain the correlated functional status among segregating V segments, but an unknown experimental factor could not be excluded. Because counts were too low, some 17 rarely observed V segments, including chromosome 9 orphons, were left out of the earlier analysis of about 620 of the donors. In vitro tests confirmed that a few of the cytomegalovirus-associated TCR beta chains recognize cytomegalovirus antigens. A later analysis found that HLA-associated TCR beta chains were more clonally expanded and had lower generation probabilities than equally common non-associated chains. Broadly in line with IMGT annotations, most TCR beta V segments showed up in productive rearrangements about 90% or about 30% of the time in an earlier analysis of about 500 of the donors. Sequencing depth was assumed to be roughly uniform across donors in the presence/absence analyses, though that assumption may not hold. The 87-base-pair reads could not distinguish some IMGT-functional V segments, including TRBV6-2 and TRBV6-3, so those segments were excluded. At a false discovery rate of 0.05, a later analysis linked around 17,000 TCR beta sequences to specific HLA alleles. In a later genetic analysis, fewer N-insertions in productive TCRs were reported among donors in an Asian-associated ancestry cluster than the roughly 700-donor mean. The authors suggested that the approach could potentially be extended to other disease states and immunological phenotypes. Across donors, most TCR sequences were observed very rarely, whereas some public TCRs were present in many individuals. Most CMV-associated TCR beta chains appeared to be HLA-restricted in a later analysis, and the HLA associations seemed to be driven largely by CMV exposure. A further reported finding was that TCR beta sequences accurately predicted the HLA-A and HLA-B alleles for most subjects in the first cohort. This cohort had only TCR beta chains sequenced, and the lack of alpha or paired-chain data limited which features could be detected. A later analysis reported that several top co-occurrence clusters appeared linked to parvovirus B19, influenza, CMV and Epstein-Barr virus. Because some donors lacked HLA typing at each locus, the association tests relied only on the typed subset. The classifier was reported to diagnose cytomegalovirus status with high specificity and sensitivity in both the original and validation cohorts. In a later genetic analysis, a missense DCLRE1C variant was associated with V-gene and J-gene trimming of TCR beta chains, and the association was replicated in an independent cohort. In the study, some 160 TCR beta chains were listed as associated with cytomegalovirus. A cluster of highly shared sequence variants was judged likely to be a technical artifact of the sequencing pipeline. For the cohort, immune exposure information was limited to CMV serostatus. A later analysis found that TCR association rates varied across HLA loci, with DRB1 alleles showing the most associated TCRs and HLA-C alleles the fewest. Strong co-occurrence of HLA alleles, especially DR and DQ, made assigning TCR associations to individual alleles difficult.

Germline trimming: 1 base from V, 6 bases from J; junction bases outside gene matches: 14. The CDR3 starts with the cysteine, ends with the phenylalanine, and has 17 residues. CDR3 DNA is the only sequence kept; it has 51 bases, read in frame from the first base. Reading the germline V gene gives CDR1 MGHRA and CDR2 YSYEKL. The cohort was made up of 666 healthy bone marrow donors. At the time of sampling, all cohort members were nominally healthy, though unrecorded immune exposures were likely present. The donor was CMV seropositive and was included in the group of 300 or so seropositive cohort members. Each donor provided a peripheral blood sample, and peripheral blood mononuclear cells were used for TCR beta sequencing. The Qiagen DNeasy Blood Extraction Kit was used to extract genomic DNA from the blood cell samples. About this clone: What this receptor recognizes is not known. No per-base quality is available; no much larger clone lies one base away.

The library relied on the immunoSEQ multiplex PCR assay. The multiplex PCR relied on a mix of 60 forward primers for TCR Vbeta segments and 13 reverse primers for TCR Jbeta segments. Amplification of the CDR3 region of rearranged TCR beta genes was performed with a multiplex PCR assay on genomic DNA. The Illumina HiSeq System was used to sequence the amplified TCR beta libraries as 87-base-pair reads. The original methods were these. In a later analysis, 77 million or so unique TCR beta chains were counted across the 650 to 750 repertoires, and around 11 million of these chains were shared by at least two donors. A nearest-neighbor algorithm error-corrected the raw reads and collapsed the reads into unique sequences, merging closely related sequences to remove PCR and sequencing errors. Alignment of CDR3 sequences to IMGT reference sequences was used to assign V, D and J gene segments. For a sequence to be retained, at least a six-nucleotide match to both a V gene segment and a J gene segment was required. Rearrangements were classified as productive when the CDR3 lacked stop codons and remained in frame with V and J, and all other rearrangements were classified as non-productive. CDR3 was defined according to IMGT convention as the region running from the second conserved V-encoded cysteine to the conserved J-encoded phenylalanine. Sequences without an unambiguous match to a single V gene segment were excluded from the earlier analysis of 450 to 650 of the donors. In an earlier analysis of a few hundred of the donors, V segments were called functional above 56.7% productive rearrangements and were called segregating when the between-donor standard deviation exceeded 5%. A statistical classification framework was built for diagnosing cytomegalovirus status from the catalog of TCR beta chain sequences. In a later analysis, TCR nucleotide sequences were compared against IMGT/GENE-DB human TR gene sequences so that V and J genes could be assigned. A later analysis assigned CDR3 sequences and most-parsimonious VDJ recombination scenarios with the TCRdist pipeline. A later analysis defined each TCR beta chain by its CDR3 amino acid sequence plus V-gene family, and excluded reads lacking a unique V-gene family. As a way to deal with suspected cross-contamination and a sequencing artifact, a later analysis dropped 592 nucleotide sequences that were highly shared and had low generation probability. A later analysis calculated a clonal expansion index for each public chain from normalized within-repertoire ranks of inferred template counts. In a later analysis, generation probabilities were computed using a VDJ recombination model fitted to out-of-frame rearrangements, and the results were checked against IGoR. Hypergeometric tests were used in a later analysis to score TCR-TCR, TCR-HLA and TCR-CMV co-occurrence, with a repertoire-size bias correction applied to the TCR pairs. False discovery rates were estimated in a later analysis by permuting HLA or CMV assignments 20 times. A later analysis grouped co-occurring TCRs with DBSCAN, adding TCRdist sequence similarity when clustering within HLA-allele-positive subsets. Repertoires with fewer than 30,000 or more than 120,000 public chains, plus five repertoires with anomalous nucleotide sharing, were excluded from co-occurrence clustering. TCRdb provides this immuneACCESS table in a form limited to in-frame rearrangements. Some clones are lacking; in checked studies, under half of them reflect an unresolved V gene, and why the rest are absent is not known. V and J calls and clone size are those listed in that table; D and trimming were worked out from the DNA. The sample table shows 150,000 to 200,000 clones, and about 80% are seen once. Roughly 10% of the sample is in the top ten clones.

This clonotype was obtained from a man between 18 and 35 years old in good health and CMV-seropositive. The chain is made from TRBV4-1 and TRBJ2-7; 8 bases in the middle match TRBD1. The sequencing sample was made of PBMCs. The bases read TGCGCCAGCAGCCAAGGCCGGGACAGGAGTATTACGGGCGAGCAGTACTTC. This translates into CASSQGRDRSITGEQYF.